The 8 T cell receptor beta chains below come from one sample, sequenced in a study of shared clonotypes between healthy human individuals. Clones were read by immunoSEQ multiplex PCR, and TCRdb kept only the in-frame ones, dropping some. The sample records about 96,000 clones, about half being singletons. Sequenced material: PBMCs. The receptors derive from a middle-aged woman in good health. Some clones in this sample may be carry-over from other donors' samples.

This clone was recorded at least ten times. This sequence joins TRBV30 and TRBJ2-3; TRBD1 or TRBD2 may be the D gene (5 bases each). The CDR3 is made up of 16 amino acids. The V and J ends lost 0 bases and 2 bases respectively, with 15 bases between them. CDR1 is GTSNPN and CDR2 is SVGIG in the germline V gene (reference sequence). The CDR3 loop is CAWSVRRGEITDTQYF. The CDR3 DNA sequence: TGTGCCTGGAGTGTACGTAGAGGGGAAATCACAGATACGCAGTATTTT.

This clone occurred many times. This chain uses TRBV28 with TRBJ1-5, with TRBD1 identical over 9 bases. The V gene's germline CDR1 is MDHEN and CDR2 SYDVKM. CDR3 length equals 17 residues. V was clipped by 3 bases and J by 6 bases; unmatched bases: 12. The CDR3 nucleotides are TGTGCCAGCAGTTTCACCATCTACAGGGGGCCTACTCAGCCCCAGCATTTT. This encodes CASSFTIYRGPTQPQHF.

There are a few counts of this clone. The chain has TRBV30 and TRBJ1-2; 7 positions agree with TRBD1. The CDR3 loop spans 18 amino acids. The ends lost 0 bases at V and 3 bases at J; junction bases unmatched: 16. CDR1 is GTSNPN and CDR2 is SVGIG in the germline V gene (reference sequence). In nucleotides, the CDR3 is TGTGCCTGGAGTGTACCCCCCGCAGGGGGAACATTTGACTATGGCTACACCTTC. Translating gives CAWSVPPAGGTFDYGYTF.

V usage is TRBV6-1 and J usage is TRBJ2-3; TRBD1 aligns across 11 bases. Germline V gives CDR1 MNHNS, CDR2 SASEGT. V shed 3 bases, J shed 3 bases, and the junction held 8 bases outside the gene matches. The CDR3 extends over 17 amino acids. The CDR3 nucleotides are TGTGCCAGCAGTGACCCCCGCTGGGACAGGGGGACAGATACGCAGTATTTT. This gives the protein CASSDPRWDRGTDTQYF.

This clone was counted between two and nine times. This sequence joins TRBV6-5 and TRBJ2-1; 7 bases match TRBD2. The CDR3 spans 15 residues. Germline lookup yields CDR1 MNHEY and CDR2 SVGAGI. V lost 0 bases, J lost 2 bases, and 1 base stayed unmatched. The DNA of the CDR3 is TGTGCCAGCAGTTACTCAGCGGGAACCTACAATGAGCAGTTCTTC. As protein: CASSYSAGTYNEQFF.

This clone was observed a single time. At one boundary the junction diverges from the germline segment, which might be a read error. The V call is TRBV29-1, the J call TRBJ1-2; 7 bases map to TRBD1. Germline V gene lookup returns CDR1 SQVTM and CDR2 ANQGSEA. This CDR3 is 14 amino acids long. CDR3 DNA: TGCAGCGTTGCCGTTGTTGGGGACAGCTGTGGCTACGCCTTC. Amino acid sequence: CSVAVVGDSCGYAF.

This clone was observed a handful of times. The chain links TRBV7-3 to TRBJ2-5; 9 bases map to TRBD2. The tail of the sequence fits TRBJ2-7 better, so the J call may be wrong. CDR3 length: 15 amino acids. CDR1 is SGHTA and CDR2 is FQGTGA in the germline V gene. For the CDR3, the DNA is TGTGCCAGCAGCCTCATAGCGGGAGCCGACTACGAGCAGTACTTC. Protein: CASSLIAGADYEQYF.

The sample holds many counts of this clone. The chain couples TRBV2 to TRBJ1-2, with a weak D call TRBD1 (5 bases). CDR1 and CDR2 from the germline V gene are SNHLY and FYNNEI. The CDR3 consists of 14 residues. V was trimmed by 8 bases and J by 4 bases, leaving 17 bases between them. CDR3 region: CASFESRTTYGYTF. The CDR3 DNA sequence: TGTGCCAGCTTTGAAAGCCGGACAACCTATGGCTACACCTTC.